The entry that follows covers one T cell receptor (beta chain) sequence. This clone's antigen is unknown. No base qualities exist here, and no much larger clone lies one base off it. The sample comes from a study of neoadjuvant nivolumab and ipilimumab in lung cancer (dated by TCRdb to the early 2020s). Study-level background: Intravenous nivolumab was dosed at 3 mg/kg on days 1, 15 and 29, and in the combination arm ipilimumab 1 mg/kg was added on day 1 only. For each study arm, the primary endpoint of the trial was the rate of major pathologic response (MPR) in the intention-to-treat population. The trial treated 44 patients with operable NSCLC: roughly 23 were randomized to nivolumab monotherapy and about 20 to nivolumab plus ipilimumab. TCR repertoires in pretherapy (baseline) peripheral blood were compared with TCR repertoires in tumors resected at surgery after neoadjuvant immune checkpoint blockade. Seven patients had matched pretherapy and resected tumor pairs analyzed, with four treated with nivolumab and three with nivolumab plus ipilimumab. What the authors observed across the whole study: Resected tumors had greater TCR richness and clonality than tumor-adjacent uninvolved lung, and increases were observed in more dual-therapy-treated tumors. No significant correlation was found between TCR clonality and pathologic tumor regression, and only a single major-pathologic-response sample was available for the analysis of TCR clonality versus pathologic tumor regression. A positive correlation was observed between pretherapy blood TCR richness and richness in tumors resected after neoadjuvant therapy (Spearman R of about 0.82). A small number of samples underwent TCR sequencing. From pretherapy to surgery, tumor T-cell richness and clonality increased in three of three dual-therapy tumors but in only two of four nivolumab-treated tumors.

CDR1 and CDR2 are read off the germline V gene (reference sequence) as LNHNV and YYDKDF. V loses 0 bases at its end and J loses 1 base; junction bases beyond the gene matches: 5. The CDR3 starts with the cysteine, ends with the phenylalanine, and has 17 residues. Kept here is only the CDR3 DNA, which spans 51 bases and is read in frame from base 1. This specimen's time point label, interpreted: pretherapy, before neoadjuvant immune checkpoint inhibitors. The samples were obtained from NEOSTAR, a phase 2 randomized trial that tested neoadjuvant nivolumab or nivolumab plus ipilimumab, followed by surgery, in operable NSCLC. Libraries came from the immunoSEQ multiplex PCR assay. Under the source paper's analysis protocol: Repertoires were summarized in terms of richness and clonality, and significantly expanded and contracted clones between pre- and post-therapy samples were identified. The table comes from immuneACCESS by way of TCRdb, which keeps in-frame sequences with V and J called. Part of the clones is missing from these tables; in studies checked, under half for an unresolved V gene and the rest for unknown reasons. The V and J calls and clone size were taken over from that table, and D and trimming were inferred from the DNA. Counted in this sample were 40,000 to 55,000 clones; around 88% of them appeared once. The ten largest clonotypes hold around 3.8% of the sample.

The rearrangement joined TRBV15 to TRBJ2-4, with 8 bases in between that match TRBD2. This specimen consisted of blood, obtained before neoadjuvant nivolumab, alone or with ipilimumab. This sequence was found in an adult with non-small cell lung cancer. Some clones in this sample may be carry-over from other donors' samples. The CDR3 corresponds to CATSRDKGGRAKNIQYF. The nucleotide sequence is given as TGTGCCACCAGCAGAGATAAAGGCGGGAGGGCCAAAAACATTCAGTACTTC.